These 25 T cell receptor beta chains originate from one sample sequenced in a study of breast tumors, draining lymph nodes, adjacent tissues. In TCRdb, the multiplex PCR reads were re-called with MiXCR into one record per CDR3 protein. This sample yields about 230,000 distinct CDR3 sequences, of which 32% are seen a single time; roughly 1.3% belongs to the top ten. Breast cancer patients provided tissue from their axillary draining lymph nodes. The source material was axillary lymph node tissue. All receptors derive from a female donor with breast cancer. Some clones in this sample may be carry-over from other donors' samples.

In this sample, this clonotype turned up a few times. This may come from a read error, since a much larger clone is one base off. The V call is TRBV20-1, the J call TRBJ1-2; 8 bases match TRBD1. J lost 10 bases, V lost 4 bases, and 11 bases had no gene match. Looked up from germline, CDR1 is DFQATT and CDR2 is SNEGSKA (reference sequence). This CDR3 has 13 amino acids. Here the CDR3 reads CSAIRRTGFAYTF. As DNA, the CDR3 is TGCAGTGCTATTCGCCGGACAGGGTTTGCCTACACCTTC.

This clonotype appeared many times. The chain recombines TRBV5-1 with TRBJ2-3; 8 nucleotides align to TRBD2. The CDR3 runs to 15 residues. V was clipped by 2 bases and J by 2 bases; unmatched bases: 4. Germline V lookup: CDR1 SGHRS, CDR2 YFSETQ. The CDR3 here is CASSFSGMITDTQYF. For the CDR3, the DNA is TGCGCCAGCAGCTTTAGCGGGATGATCACAGATACGCAGTATTTT.

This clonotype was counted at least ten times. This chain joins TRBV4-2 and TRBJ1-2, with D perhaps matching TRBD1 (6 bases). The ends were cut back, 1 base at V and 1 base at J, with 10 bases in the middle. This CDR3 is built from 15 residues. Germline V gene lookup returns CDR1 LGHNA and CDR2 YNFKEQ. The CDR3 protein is CASSQAGALNYGYTF. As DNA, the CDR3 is TGTGCCAGCAGCCAAGCAGGGGCCCTTAACTATGGCTACACCTTC.

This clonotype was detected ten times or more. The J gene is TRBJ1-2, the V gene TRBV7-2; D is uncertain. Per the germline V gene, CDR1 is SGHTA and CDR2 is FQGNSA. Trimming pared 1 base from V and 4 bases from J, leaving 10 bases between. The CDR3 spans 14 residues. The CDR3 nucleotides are TGTGCCAGCAGCTTAGGGGCAGATAGCTATGGCTACACCTTC. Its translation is CASSLGADSYGYTF.

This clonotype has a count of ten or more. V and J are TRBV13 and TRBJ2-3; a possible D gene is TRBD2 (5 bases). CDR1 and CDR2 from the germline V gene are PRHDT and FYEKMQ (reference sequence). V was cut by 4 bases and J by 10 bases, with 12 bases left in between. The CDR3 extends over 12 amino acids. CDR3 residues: CASSSTRSAQYF. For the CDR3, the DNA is TGTGCCAGCAGCTCAACTAGGTCCGCGCAGTATTTT.

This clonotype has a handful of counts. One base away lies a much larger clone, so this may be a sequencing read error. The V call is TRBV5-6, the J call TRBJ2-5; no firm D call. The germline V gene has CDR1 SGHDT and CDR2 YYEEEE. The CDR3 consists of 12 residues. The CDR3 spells CASTISQATQYF. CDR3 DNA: TGTGCCAGCACGATAAGTCAAGCGACCCAGTACTTC.

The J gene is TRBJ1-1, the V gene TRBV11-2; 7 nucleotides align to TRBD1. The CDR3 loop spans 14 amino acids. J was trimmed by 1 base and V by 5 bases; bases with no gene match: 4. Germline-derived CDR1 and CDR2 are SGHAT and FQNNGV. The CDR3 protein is CASSRGQQNTEAFF. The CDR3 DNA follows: TGTGCCAGCAGCCGGGGACAGCAGAACACTGAAGCTTTCTTT.

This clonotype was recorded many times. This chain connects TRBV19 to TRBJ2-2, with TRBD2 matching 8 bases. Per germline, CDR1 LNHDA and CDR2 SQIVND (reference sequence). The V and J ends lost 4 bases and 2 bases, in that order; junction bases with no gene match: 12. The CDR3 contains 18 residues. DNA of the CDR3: TGTGCCAGTAGTACCCCATCTGGTAGCGGGGCTAACACCGGGGAGCTGTTTTTT. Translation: CASSTPSGSGANTGELFF.

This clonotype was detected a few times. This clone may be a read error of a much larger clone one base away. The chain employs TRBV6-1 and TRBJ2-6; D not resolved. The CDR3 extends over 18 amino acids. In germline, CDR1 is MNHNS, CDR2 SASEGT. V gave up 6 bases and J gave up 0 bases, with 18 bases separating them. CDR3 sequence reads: CASSHPLMAFSGANVLTF. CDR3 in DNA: TGTGCCAGCAGCCACCCGTTAATGGCCTTCTCTGGGGCCAACGTCCTGACTTTC.

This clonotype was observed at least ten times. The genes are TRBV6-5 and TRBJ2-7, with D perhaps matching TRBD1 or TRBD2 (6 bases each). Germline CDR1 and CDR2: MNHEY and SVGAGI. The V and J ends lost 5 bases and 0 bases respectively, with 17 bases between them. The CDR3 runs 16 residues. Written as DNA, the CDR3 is TGTGCCAGCAGTCACGGCGAAGGGGGGAACTCCTACGAGCAGTACTTC. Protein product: CASSHGEGGNSYEQYF.

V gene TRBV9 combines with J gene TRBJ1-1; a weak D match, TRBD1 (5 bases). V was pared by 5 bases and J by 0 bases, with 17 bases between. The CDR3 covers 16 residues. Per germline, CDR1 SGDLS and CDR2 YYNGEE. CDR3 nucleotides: TGTGCCAGCAGTCGTTTGGATGACAGTTTGAACACTGAAGCTTTCTTT. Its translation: CASSRLDDSLNTEAFF.

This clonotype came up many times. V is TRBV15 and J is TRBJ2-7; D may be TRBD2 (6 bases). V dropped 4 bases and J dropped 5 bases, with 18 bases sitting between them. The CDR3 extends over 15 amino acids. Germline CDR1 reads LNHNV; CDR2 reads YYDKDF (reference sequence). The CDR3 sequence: CATSTRRGTGDEQYF. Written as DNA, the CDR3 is TGTGCCACCAGCACCCGCCGGGGGACTGGCGACGAGCAGTACTTC.

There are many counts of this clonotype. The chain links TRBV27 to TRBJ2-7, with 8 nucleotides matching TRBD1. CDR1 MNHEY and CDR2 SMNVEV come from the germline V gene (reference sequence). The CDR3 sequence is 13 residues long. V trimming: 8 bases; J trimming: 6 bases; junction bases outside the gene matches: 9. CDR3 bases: TGTGCCAGCCACCGACAGGGGTTGGGCGAGCAGTACTTC. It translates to CASHRQGLGEQYF.

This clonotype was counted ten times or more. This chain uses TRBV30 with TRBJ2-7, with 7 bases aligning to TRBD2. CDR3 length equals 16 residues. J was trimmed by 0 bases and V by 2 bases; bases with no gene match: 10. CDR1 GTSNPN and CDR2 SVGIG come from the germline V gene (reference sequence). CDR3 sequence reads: CAWSTRRLAVSYEQYF. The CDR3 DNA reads TGTGCCTGGAGTACCCGACGGCTAGCGGTCTCCTACGAGCAGTACTTC.

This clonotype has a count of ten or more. The CDR3 nucleotides read TGCAGTGCAGAAGGACAGGCATATAGCAATCAGCCCCAGCATTTT. This codes for CSAEGQAYSNQPQHF. V usage is TRBV20-1 and J usage is TRBJ1-5; TRBD1 matches 7 bases. V shed 6 bases, J shed 0 bases, and the junction held 8 bases outside the gene matches. The V gene's germline CDR1 is DFQATT and CDR2 SNEGSKA (reference sequence). The CDR3 covers 15 residues.

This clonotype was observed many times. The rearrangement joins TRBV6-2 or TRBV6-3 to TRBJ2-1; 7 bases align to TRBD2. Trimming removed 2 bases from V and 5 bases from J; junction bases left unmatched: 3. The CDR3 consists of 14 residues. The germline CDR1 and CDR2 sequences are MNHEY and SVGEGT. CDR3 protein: CASSYVGLNNEQFF. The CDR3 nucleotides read TGTGCCAGCAGTTACGTGGGACTAAACAATGAGCAGTTCTTC.

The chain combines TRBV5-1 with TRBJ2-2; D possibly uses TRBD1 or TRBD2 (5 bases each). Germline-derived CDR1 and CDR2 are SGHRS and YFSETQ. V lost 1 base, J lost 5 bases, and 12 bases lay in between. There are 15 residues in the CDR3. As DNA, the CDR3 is TGCGCCAGCAGCTTGTCGGGGACGCAAACCGGGGAGCTGTTTTTT. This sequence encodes CASSLSGTQTGELFF. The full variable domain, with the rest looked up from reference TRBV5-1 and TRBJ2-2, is KAGVTQTPRYLIKTRGQQVTLSCSPISGHRSVSWYQQTPGQGLQFLFEYFSETQRNKGNFPGRFSGRQFSNSRSEMNVSTLELGDSALYLCASSLSGTQTGELFFGEGSRLTVL.

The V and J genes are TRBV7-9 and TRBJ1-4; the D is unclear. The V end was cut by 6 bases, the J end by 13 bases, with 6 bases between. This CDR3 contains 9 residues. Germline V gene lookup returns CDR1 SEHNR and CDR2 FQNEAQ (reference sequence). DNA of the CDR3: TGTGCCAGCAGTCCGGGACTGTTTTTT. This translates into CASSPGLFF.

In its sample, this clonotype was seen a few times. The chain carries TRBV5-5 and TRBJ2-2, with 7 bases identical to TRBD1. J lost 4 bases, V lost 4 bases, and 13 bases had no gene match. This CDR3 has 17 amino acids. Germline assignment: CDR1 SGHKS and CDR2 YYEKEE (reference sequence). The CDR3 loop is CASSRDRERVVTGELFF. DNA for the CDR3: TGTGCCAGCAGCAGAGACAGGGAGAGAGTCGTCACCGGGGAGCTGTTTTTT.

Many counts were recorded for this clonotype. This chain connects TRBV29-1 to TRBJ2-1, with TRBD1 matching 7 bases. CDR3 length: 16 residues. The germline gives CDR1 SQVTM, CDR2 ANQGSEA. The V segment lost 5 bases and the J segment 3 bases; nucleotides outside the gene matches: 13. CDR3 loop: CSVNLQGPRDYNEQFF. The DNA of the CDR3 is TGCAGCGTTAACCTACAGGGGCCTCGAGACTACAATGAGCAGTTCTTC.

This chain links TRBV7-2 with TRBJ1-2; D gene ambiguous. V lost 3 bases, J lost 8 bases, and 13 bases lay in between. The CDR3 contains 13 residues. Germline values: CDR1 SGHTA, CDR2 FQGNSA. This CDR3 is CASSLGGGEGYTF. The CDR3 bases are TGTGCCAGCAGCTTGGGTGGCGGGGAGGGCTACACCTTC.

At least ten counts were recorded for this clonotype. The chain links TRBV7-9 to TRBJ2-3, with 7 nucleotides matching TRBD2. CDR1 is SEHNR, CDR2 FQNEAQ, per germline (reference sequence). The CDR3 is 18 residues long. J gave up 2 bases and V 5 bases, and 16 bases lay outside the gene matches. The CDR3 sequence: CASSRGPRVAGVTDTQYF. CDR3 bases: TGTGCCAGCAGCCGGGGTCCTAGGGTGGCGGGAGTCACAGATACGCAGTATTTT.

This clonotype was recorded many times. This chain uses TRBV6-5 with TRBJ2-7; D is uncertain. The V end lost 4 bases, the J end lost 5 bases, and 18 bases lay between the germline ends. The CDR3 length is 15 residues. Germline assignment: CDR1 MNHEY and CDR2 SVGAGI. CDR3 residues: CASSSLHRGVHEQYF. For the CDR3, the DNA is TGTGCCAGCAGTTCCCTGCACCGAGGAGTCCACGAGCAGTACTTC.

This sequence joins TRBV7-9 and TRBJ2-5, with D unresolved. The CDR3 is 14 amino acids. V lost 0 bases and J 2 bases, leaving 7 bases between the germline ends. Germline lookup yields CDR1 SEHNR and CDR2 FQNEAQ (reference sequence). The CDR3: CASSLAVGQETQYF. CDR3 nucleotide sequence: TGTGCCAGCAGCTTAGCGGTCGGGCAAGAGACCCAGTACTTC.

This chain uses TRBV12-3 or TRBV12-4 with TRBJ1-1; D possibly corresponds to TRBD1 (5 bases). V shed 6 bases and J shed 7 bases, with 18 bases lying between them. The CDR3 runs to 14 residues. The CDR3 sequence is CASSLRGKTVEAFF. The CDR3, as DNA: TGTGCCAGCAGCTTGCGGGGCAAGACAGTTGAAGCTTTCTTT.